The table lists the clone carrying this TCR beta chain with a few counts. The antigen is undetermined. Healthy bone marrow donors made up the donors. Germline V CDR1 and CDR2: MNHEY, SVGAGI. V gave up 2 bases and J gave up 6 bases, with 13 bases separating them. The CDR3 runs to 15 residues. The data were taken from a study of cytomegalovirus exposure and HLA in healthy donors. Study findings and constraints: There were reportedly fewer N-insertions in an Asian-associated ancestry cluster than the roughly 680-donor mean, in a later analysis. Across donors, most TCRs were seen rarely, yet some public ones were widespread. HLA allele associations emerged for some 16,000 TCR beta sequences in a later analysis, at 0.05 false discovery rate.

The PCR had 60 Vbeta and 13 Jbeta primers. Profiling relied on immunoSEQ multiplex PCR, and the TCRdb table lists in-frame clones only, not all of them. Of some 180,000 clones listed, roughly 13% are singletons. The sample was PBMCs. The source is a man over 45 in good health and CMV-seropositive. The chain carries TRBV6-5 and TRBJ1-4, with D tentatively TRBD1 (6 bases). The CDR3 reads CASSYQGGVDEKLFF. The CDR3 DNA reads TGTGCCAGCAGTTACCAAGGGGGAGTAGATGAAAAACTGTTTTTT.